This T cell receptor (beta chain) was found in a study of naive and memory T cell subsets. Germline V CDR1 and CDR2: ENHRY, SYGVKD. The CDR3 is 14 amino acids. The V end lost 0 bases, the J end lost 3 bases, and 9 bases lay between the germline ends. The library had UMIs added by 3' ligation of an oligonucleotide to TCR cDNA. Four PCR rounds used nested alpha and beta constant region primers plus the SP2 primer. For blood and skin samples, reverse transcription used TCR alpha and beta constant primers. One entry per CDR3 protein results from TCRdb running MiXCR on the 5' RACE reads. The table has 50,000 to 60,000 distinct CDR3 sequences, over 6% seen once; the top ten hold around a tenth. This clonotype was recorded at least ten times.

This TCR came from a female donor in good health. The chain is built from TRBV10-3 and TRBJ2-7, with D tentatively TRBD2 (6 bases). CDR3 DNA sequence: TGTGCCATCAGTGAGTCTGGCGGGAACTACGAGCAGTACTTC. This sequence encodes CAISESGGNYEQYF.